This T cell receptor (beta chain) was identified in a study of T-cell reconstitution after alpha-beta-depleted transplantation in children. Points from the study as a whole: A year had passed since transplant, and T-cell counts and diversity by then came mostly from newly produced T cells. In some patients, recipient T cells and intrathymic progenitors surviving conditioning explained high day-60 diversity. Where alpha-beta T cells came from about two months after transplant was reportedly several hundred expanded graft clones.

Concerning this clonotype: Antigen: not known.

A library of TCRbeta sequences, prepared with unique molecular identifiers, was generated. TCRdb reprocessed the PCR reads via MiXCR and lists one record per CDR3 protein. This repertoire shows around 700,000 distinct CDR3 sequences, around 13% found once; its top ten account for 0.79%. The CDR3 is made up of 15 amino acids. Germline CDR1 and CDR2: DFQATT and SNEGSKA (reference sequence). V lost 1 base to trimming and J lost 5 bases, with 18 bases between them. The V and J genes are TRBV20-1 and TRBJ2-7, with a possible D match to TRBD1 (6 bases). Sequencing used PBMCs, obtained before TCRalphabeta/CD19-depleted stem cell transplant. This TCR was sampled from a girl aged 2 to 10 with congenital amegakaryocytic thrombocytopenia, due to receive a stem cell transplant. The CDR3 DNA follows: TGCAGTGCTAGAGGCTCGGGACAACTGGTCCACGAGCAGTACTTC. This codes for CSARGSGQLVHEQYF.